This is a list of T cell receptor beta chains from one sample in a study of spatial heterogeneity in lung cancer. TCRdb reprocessed the 5' RACE reads via MiXCR and lists one record per CDR3 protein. The repertoire includes about 82,000 distinct CDR3 sequences, roughly 12% of them detected once, and 4.6% sits in the top ten. The input for sequencing was PBMCs, taken at surgery. The receptors here all came from a male donor with early-stage non-small cell lung cancer. CDR3s include the opening cysteine and the closing phenylalanine or tryptophan. The order of the fields is J gene, clone size, V gene, D gene, CDR3 DNA, CDR3 protein. D genes are given only for firm matches. Clone size, where shown, is once, few, many, or a class for clones that have expanded.

J gene: TRBJ2-6
clone size: many
V gene: TRBV6-2/TRBV6-3
D gene: NA
CDR3 DNA: TGTGCCAGCAGTGGGTCGATGTCTGGGGCCAACGTCCTGACTTTC
CDR3 protein: CASSGSMSGANVLTF

J gene: TRBJ2-1
clone size: NA
V gene: TRBV11-2
D gene: NA
CDR3 DNA: TGTGCCAGCAGCTTGGCACAGGGCACCTACAATGAGCAGTTCTTC
CDR3 protein: CASSLAQGTYNEQFF

J gene: TRBJ1-1
clone size: NA
V gene: TRBV5-1
D gene: TRBD1
CDR3 DNA: TGCGCCAGCAGCACCGCTCGACAGGGTACAACCACTGAAGCTTTCTTT
CDR3 protein: CASSTARQGTTTEAFF

J gene: TRBJ1-3
clone size: few
V gene: TRBV7-9
D gene: NA
CDR3 DNA: TGTGCCAGCAGCTTCAGCCGGGGGAGATCAGGAAACACCATATATTTT
CDR3 protein: CASSFSRGRSGNTIYF

J gene: TRBJ2-7
clone size: many
V gene: TRBV7-9
D gene: TRBD2
CDR3 DNA: TGTGCCAGCAGCTCCGGGACTAGCGGGAGTATCAACTCCTACGAGCAGTACTTC
CDR3 protein: CASSSGTSGSINSYEQYF

J gene: TRBJ2-3
clone size: few
V gene: TRBV18
D gene: NA
CDR3 DNA: TGTGCCAGCTCACCAGGGGACCAGCCAGTTAGTACAGATACGCAGTATTTT
CDR3 protein: CASSPGDQPVSTDTQYF

J gene: TRBJ2-6
clone size: many
V gene: TRBV19
D gene: NA
CDR3 DNA: TGTGCCAGTTCTTCAGCTCTGGGAGCCAACGTCCTGACTTTC
CDR3 protein: CASSSALGANVLTF

J gene: TRBJ2-5
clone size: few
V gene: TRBV29-1
D gene: TRBD2
CDR3 DNA: TGCAGCGTCGTTCGACTAGCGGGGCAAGAGACCCAGTACTTC
CDR3 protein: CSVVRLAGQETQYF

J gene: TRBJ1-5
clone size: few
V gene: TRBV29-1
D gene: TRBD1
CDR3 DNA: TGCAGCGTTGGTGAAGGACAGGGAGGACAGCCCCAGCATTTT
CDR3 protein: CSVGEGQGGQPQHF

J gene: TRBJ1-3
clone size: many
V gene: TRBV12-3/TRBV12-4
D gene: NA
CDR3 DNA: TGTGCCCTCCGGGGGGGGAGCTCTGGAAACACCATATATTTT
CDR3 protein: CALRGGSSGNTIYF

J gene: TRBJ1-4
clone size: NA
V gene: TRBV14
D gene: NA
CDR3 DNA: TGTGCCAGCAGCCAAGGCCTCAGGAATGAAAAACTGTTTTTT
CDR3 protein: CASSQGLRNEKLFF

J gene: TRBJ2-6
clone size: few
V gene: TRBV7-9
D gene: NA
CDR3 DNA: TGTGCCAGCAGCTTAGCCCTCGTCTCGGCCAACGTCCTGACTTTC
CDR3 protein: CASSLALVSANVLTF

J gene: TRBJ1-4
clone size: few
V gene: TRBV6-1
D gene: NA
CDR3 DNA: TGTGCCAGCAGTGTCGGGACGGAAGAAAAACTGTTTTTT
CDR3 protein: CASSVGTEEKLFF

J gene: TRBJ2-7
clone size: NA
V gene: TRBV7-3
D gene: TRBD1
CDR3 DNA: TGTGCCAGCAGCCTCGGACAGGGAGTTTTCTACGAGCAGTACTTC
CDR3 protein: CASSLGQGVFYEQYF

J gene: TRBJ2-5
clone size: many
V gene: TRBV5-1
D gene: TRBD1
CDR3 DNA: TGCGCCAGCAGCTCGCGACAGGGTGGAGAGACCCAGTACTTC
CDR3 protein: CASSSRQGGETQYF

J gene: TRBJ2-2
clone size: NA
V gene: TRBV12-3/TRBV12-4
D gene: NA
CDR3 DNA: TGTGCCAGCAGTTTAGAAGGTCACACCGGGGAGCTGTTTTTT
CDR3 protein: CASSLEGHTGELFF

J gene: TRBJ1-1
clone size: NA
V gene: TRBV7-2
D gene: NA
CDR3 DNA: TGTGCCAGCAGCAATCGATTGAACACTGAAGCTTTCTTT
CDR3 protein: CASSNRLNTEAFF

J gene: TRBJ1-5
clone size: few
V gene: TRBV5-6
D gene: NA
CDR3 DNA: TGTGCCAGCAGCTTGGCCGCAGGGGTCGGGCAGCCCCAGCATTTT
CDR3 protein: CASSLAAGVGQPQHF

J gene: TRBJ1-1
clone size: few
V gene: TRBV29-1
D gene: NA
CDR3 DNA: TGCAGCGGAGGCTCCGCGGCGAACACTGAAGCTTTCTTT
CDR3 protein: CSGGSAANTEAFF

J gene: TRBJ1-1
clone size: many
V gene: TRBV6-2/TRBV6-3
D gene: TRBD1
CDR3 DNA: TGTGCCAGCAGTTTGGACAGGGGAAACACTGAAGCTTTCTTT
CDR3 protein: CASSLDRGNTEAFF

J gene: TRBJ2-1
clone size: few
V gene: TRBV7-9
D gene: TRBD1
CDR3 DNA: TGTGCCAGCAGCTTAACCGGGACAGCCTACAATGAGCAGTTCTTC
CDR3 protein: CASSLTGTAYNEQFF

J gene: TRBJ2-4
clone size: few
V gene: TRBV6-1
D gene: NA
CDR3 DNA: TGTGCCAGCAGTGAACTGAGGGAAGGTCTACAGTACTTC
CDR3 protein: CASSELREGLQYF

J gene: TRBJ1-1
clone size: few
V gene: TRBV25-1
D gene: TRBD1
CDR3 DNA: TGTGCCAGCACCCGAAGGCGGGACAGGGGTTTCCACACTGAAGCTTTCTTT
CDR3 protein: CASTRRRDRGFHTEAFF

J gene: TRBJ2-5
clone size: few
V gene: TRBV19
D gene: NA
CDR3 DNA: TGTGCCAGTAGTATTACGGGGGGCGGGGAGACCCAGTACTTC
CDR3 protein: CASSITGGGETQYF

J gene: TRBJ1-1
clone size: few
V gene: TRBV18
D gene: TRBD1
CDR3 DNA: TGTGCCAGCTCACCTCGACAGGGTCAGGACACTGAAGCTTTCTTT
CDR3 protein: CASSPRQGQDTEAFF

J gene: TRBJ2-7
clone size: many
V gene: TRBV29-1
D gene: NA
CDR3 DNA: TGCAGCGTTGAAGCAGGGAACGAGCAGTACTTC
CDR3 protein: CSVEAGNEQYF

J gene: TRBJ2-1
clone size: NA
V gene: TRBV7-2
D gene: NA
CDR3 DNA: TGTGCCAGCAGCCGGGGCGGGGGCGATGAGCAGTTCTTC
CDR3 protein: CASSRGGGDEQFF

J gene: TRBJ2-7
clone size: many
V gene: TRBV20-1
D gene: TRBD1
CDR3 DNA: TGCAGTGCTGACAGGGATTTCTACGAGCAGTACTTC
CDR3 protein: CSADRDFYEQYF

J gene: TRBJ1-1
clone size: NA
V gene: TRBV9
D gene: NA
CDR3 DNA: TGTGCCAGCAGCCCGAGGGCTTTCTTT
CDR3 protein: CASSPRAFF

J gene: TRBJ2-7
clone size: few
V gene: TRBV5-1
D gene: TRBD2
CDR3 DNA: TGCGCCAGCAGCTCTTCTACTAGCGGTTCCTACGAGCAGTACTTC
CDR3 protein: CASSSSTSGSYEQYF

J gene: TRBJ1-1
clone size: NA
V gene: TRBV18
D gene: NA
CDR3 DNA: TGTGCCAGCTCACCGTCAGGTGGGCTTGAAGCTTTCTTT
CDR3 protein: CASSPSGGLEAFF